This TCR beta chain originates from a study of blood T cell repertoires in COVID-19. The overall study: Specimens from acute and convalescent COVID-19 originated in the United States, Italy and Spain. Nucleic acid was either cDNA or gDNA, and it came from T cells, B-cell-depleted T cells, or PBMCs.

In the study's own analysis: Using reference gene primer amplification, nucleated cell counts were estimated. This table comes from immunoSEQ multiplex PCR, and its TCRdb copy is limited to in-frame clones, with some not included. V and J calls and clone size are as listed in that table; D and trimming were resolved from the DNA. The table records some 95,000 clones, about 91% of them present only once. Trimming took 11 bases from V and 7 from J, leaving 17 bases between them. The CDR3 spans 13 residues. CDR1 and CDR2 from the germline V gene are SGHTA and FQGNSA. The rearrangement uses TRBV7-2 and TRBJ2-2; tentatively, D is TRBD2 (6 bases). Sequencing was done on a sample of peripheral blood. The TCR was taken from a human donor with active COVID-19. The donor label of this sample is uncertain. The CDR3 DNA follows: TGTGCCTCCCAGGGTTTGGGGGGCGGGGAGCTGTTTTTT. It yields the protein CASQGLGGGELFF.